This TCR beta chain was observed in a study of early stage breast cancer tumors. Trimming took off 1 base at V and 5 bases at J, with 17 bases between the two ends. The CDR3 extends over 17 amino acids. Germline V gene data show CDR1 as LGHNA and CDR2 as YNFKEQ. The method was immunoSEQ multiplex PCR; TCRdb's version includes in-frame clones alone and lacks a portion of them. The repertoire holds roughly 56,000 clones, with over 60% as singletons. The V call is TRBV4-2, the J call TRBJ2-2; a possible D gene is TRBD2 (5 bases). The clonotype was recovered from a person aged 30 to 40 with breast cancer. The specimen sequenced was blood. CDR3 sequence reads: CASSQGVGLAGTGELFF. The DNA of the CDR3 is TGTGCCAGCAGCCAAGGGGTTGGTCTAGCTGGGACCGGGGAGCTGTTTTTT.